One and the same sample provided the 26 T cell receptor beta chains below, sequenced in a study of T cell repertoires in cytomegalovirus infection. TCRdb re-analysed the reads in MiXCR, keeping a single row per CDR3 protein. The sample has hundreds of thousands of distinct CDR3 sequences, approximately 18% seen once. The sequenced material came from PBMCs. These receptor sequences come from a human donor in good health (CMV status not recorded). Some clones in this sample may be carry-over from other donors' samples.

This clonotype was seen many times. The rearrangement links TRBV7-2 to TRBJ1-6; no clear D. V lost 5 bases to trimming and J lost 0 bases, with 17 bases between them. The V gene's germline CDR1 is SGHTA and CDR2 FQGNSA. The CDR3 runs 18 residues. As DNA, the CDR3 is TGTGCCAGCAGCACAAGATGGGCCCCTAACTCCTATAATTCACCCCTCCACTTT. This translates into CASSTRWAPNSYNSPLHF.

There are many counts of this clonotype. Mismatch with germline at one junction end may stem from a read error. This rearrangement joins TRBV7-2 to TRBJ2-3, with D unresolved. This CDR3 is built from 12 residues. Germline CDR1 is SGHTA and CDR2 is FQGNSA. CDR3 sequence (DNA): TGTGCCAGCAGCTTAGGCTCTTGGCAAGCTCAGTTT. Translated, it gives CASSLGSWQAQF.

This clonotype was counted ten times or more. The CDR3 protein is CASSLTSGTSYEQYF. CDR3 sequence (DNA): TGTGCCAGCAGCTTGACTAGCGGGACTTCCTACGAGCAGTACTTC. The chain is built from TRBV7-2 and TRBJ2-7, with TRBD2 matching over 11 bases. The CDR3 length is 15 residues. Germline V gene sequence: CDR1 SGHTA, CDR2 FQGNSA. Germline trimming cut 3 bases from V and 1 base from J; bases unmatched to any gene: 2. The full variable domain, completed using reference TRBV7-2 and TRBJ2-7, is GAGVSQSPSNKVTEKGKDVELRCDPISGHTALYWYRQSLGQGLEFLIYFQGNSAPDKSGLPSDRFSAERTGGSVSTLTIQRTQQEDSAVYLCASSLTSGTSYEQYFGPGTRLTVT.

This clonotype was detected many times. V gene TRBV7-2 combines with J gene TRBJ2-1; no clear D. Trimming removed 1 base at V and 6 bases at J, with 10 bases between. Germline CDR1 and CDR2: SGHTA and FQGNSA. The length of the CDR3 is 14 residues. The CDR3 spells CASSLEWSPNEQFF. DNA of the CDR3: TGTGCCAGCAGCTTAGAGTGGTCCCCCAATGAGCAGTTCTTC.

The table lists this clonotype with many counts. The V call is TRBV7-2, the J call TRBJ1-2; the D is unclear. Between the trimmed V and J ends, which lost 8 bases and 4 bases, there was a span of 11 bases. Germline V gene sequence: CDR1 SGHTA, CDR2 FQGNSA. The CDR3 extends over 12 amino acids. The CDR3 sequence: CASGRSGYGYTF. CDR3 nucleotides: TGTGCCAGCGGACGATCTGGCTATGGCTACACCTTC.

The sample holds many counts of this clonotype. This chain connects TRBV7-2 to TRBJ2-5; 8 positions agree with TRBD2. The germline V gene encodes CDR1 SGHTA and CDR2 FQGNSA. CDR3 size: 18 residues. J was trimmed by 1 base and V by 4 bases; bases with no gene match: 14. CDR3 sequence: CASSSKTSLAASQETQYF. DNA of the CDR3: TGTGCCAGCAGCTCCAAAACCTCACTAGCGGCAAGCCAAGAGACCCAGTACTTC.

The genes are TRBV7-2 and TRBJ2-5, with D maybe TRBD2 (5 bases). V was trimmed by 2 bases and J by 3 bases, leaving 7 bases between them. Germline-derived CDR1 and CDR2 are SGHTA and FQGNSA. CDR3 length equals 13 residues. CDR3 bases: TGTGCCAGCAGCTTACTGAGGGAAGAGACCCAGTACTTC. This translates into CASSLLREETQYF. The whole variable domain, filled in from reference TRBV7-2 and TRBJ2-5, reads GAGVSQSPSNKVTEKGKDVELRCDPISGHTALYWYRQSLGQGLEFLIYFQGNSAPDKSGLPSDRFSAERTGGSVSTLTIQRTQQEDSAVYLCASSLLREETQYFGPGTRLLVL.

This clonotype was recorded a few times. V usage is TRBV3-1 and J usage is TRBJ1-2, with TRBD1 matching 7 bases. With 5 bases clipped from V and 4 bases from J, the junction kept 13 bases outside the gene matches. The CDR3 loop spans 16 amino acids. From germline, CDR1 is LGHDT and CDR2 YNNKEL (reference sequence). This CDR3 is CASSKRGWDSSYGYTF. The CDR3 DNA is TGTGCCAGCAGCAAACGGGGTTGGGACAGTAGCTATGGCTACACCTTC.

V gene TRBV4-1 combines with J gene TRBJ2-1; D not certain. Germline CDR1 is MGHRA and CDR2 is YSYEKL. The CDR3 contains 13 residues. The germline V and J ends were trimmed by 4 bases and 4 bases, with 8 bases remaining between them. The CDR3 loop reads CASSLSTYNEQFF. The CDR3 DNA is TGCGCCAGCAGCCTATCTACTTACAATGAGCAGTTCTTC.

Only a few counts were recorded for this clonotype. CDR3 loop: CASSAGTSSYNEQFF. The CDR3 coding sequence is TGTGCCAGCAGTGCTGGGACAAGCTCCTACAATGAGCAGTTCTTC. The J gene is TRBJ2-1, the V gene TRBV6-5; maybe TRBD1 (6 bases). Trimming took 5 bases from V and 0 from J, leaving 11 bases between them. Germline CDR1 and CDR2: MNHEY and SVGAGI. CDR3 length equals 15 residues.

This clonotype was seen many times. The J gene is TRBJ2-7, the V gene TRBV7-2; D is perhaps TRBD1 (6 bases). Trimming removed 5 bases from V and 2 bases from J, with 16 bases in between. Per germline, CDR1 SGHTA and CDR2 FQGNSA. The CDR3 runs 15 residues. The CDR3 coding sequence is TGTGCCAGCAGCCCTCTCTGGGGGCCACCCTACGAGCAGTACTTC. It codes for CASSPLWGPPYEQYF.

At least ten counts were recorded for this clonotype. This chain links TRBV6-1 with TRBJ1-5; D call uncertain. Trimming took off 8 bases at V and 0 bases at J, with 11 bases between the two ends. The germline CDR1 and CDR2 sequences are MNHNS and SASEGT. This CDR3 has 14 amino acids. The CDR3 region is CASSEGYSNQPQHF. The CDR3 nucleotides are TGTGCCAGCTCAGAAGGGTATAGCAATCAGCCCCAGCATTTT.

Only a few counts were recorded for this clonotype. The chain is built from TRBV20-1 and TRBJ2-1; D might be TRBD2 (5 bases). Looked up from germline, CDR1 is DFQATT and CDR2 is SNEGSKA (reference sequence). With 6 bases removed from V and 0 bases from J, the gap between germline ends came to 15 bases. This CDR3 region has 15 residues. The CDR3 loop is CSATGYSSSYNEQFF. The DNA for the CDR3 is TGCAGTGCCACGGGGTACTCCAGCTCCTACAATGAGCAGTTCTTC.

In this sample, this clonotype turned up a few times. This chain links TRBV10-2 with TRBJ2-1; 12 nucleotides align to TRBD2. There are 15 residues in the CDR3. The V gene's germline CDR1 is WSHSY and CDR2 SAAADI. V gave up 10 bases and J gave up 3 bases; unmatched junction bases: 7. In nucleotides, the CDR3 is TGCGCCACAAGACTAGCGGGGGCCCACTACAATGAGCAGTTCTTC. Translating it yields CATRLAGAHYNEQFF.

The V call is TRBV7-7, the J call TRBJ1-1; 7 positions match TRBD1. V shed 5 bases and J 5 bases; nucleotides not matched to a gene: 11. This CDR3 comprises 15 residues. CDR1 and CDR2 (germline): SSHAT, FNYEAQ (reference sequence). The CDR3 reads CASSAWTGSGTEAFF. CDR3 coding DNA: TGTGCCAGCAGCGCCTGGACAGGCTCGGGGACTGAAGCTTTCTTT.

With regard to this clonotype: A much bigger clone sits one base away, suggesting this may be a read error. The chain couples TRBV11-3 to TRBJ2-2; no definite D call. V was pared by 5 bases and J by 0 bases, with 1 base between. Germline V lookup: CDR1 SGHNT, CDR2 YENEEA. The CDR3 is 12 residues long. CDR3 residues: CASSTNTGELFF. The CDR3 bases are TGTGCCAGCAGCACGAACACCGGGGAGCTGTTTTTT.

This clonotype was seen a handful of times. The chain is built from TRBV20-1 and TRBJ1-2, with 7 bases fitting TRBD1. There are 14 residues in the CDR3. The V gene end was trimmed by 2 bases and the J gene end by 8 bases; junction bases not matched to a gene: 11. Germline V gene data show CDR1 as DFQATT and CDR2 as SNEGSKA (reference sequence). The CDR3 sequence is CSARPPDRVDGYTF. The DNA of the CDR3 is TGCAGTGCTAGACCTCCAGACAGGGTAGACGGCTACACCTTC.

The chain uses TRBV3-1 and TRBJ2-2; either TRBD1 or TRBD2 may fit D (6 bases each). This CDR3 has 16 amino acids. Per the germline V gene, CDR1 is LGHDT and CDR2 is YNNKEL (reference sequence). V lost 4 bases, J lost 6 bases, and 18 bases lay in between. The CDR3 is CASSLGGRISAGELFF. In nucleotides, the CDR3 is TGTGCCAGCAGCCTGGGGGGCAGGATATCGGCCGGGGAGCTGTTTTTT.

This clonotype was observed many times. The chain links TRBV11-3 to TRBJ1-1, with a tentative D call TRBD1 (5 bases). CDR1 is SGHNT, CDR2 YENEEA, per germline. This CDR3 has 13 residues. Trimming took 5 bases from V and 3 from J, leaving 10 bases between them. CDR3 DNA: TGTGCCAGCAGCCAAACAGGTCACACTGAAGCTTTCTTT. Amino acids: CASSQTGHTEAFF.

This clonotype has only a few counts. The chain recombines TRBV19 with TRBJ1-1; a weak D match, TRBD1 (6 bases). The germline V gene has CDR1 LNHDA and CDR2 SQIVND (reference sequence). Deletions cut 6 bases from V and 7 bases from J, with 15 bases between. The CDR3 spans 13 residues. This CDR3 is CASRLGGADEAFF. The DNA of the CDR3 is TGTGCCAGTAGGCTGGGGGGCGCGGATGAAGCTTTCTTT.

This clonotype was found many times. The chain joins TRBV7-2 to TRBJ2-1; TRBD2 matches 7 bases. The CDR3 is 15 residues long. Per the germline V gene, CDR1 is SGHTA and CDR2 is FQGNSA. V gave up 2 bases and J gave up 2 bases; unmatched junction bases: 3. For the CDR3, the DNA is TGTGCCAGCAGCTTACGGCGGGAGCCCTACAATGAGCAGTTCTTC. It encodes CASSLRREPYNEQFF.

This clonotype appeared many times. The CDR3 nucleotides read TGTGCCAGCAGCAGGGGGGGAGGGGGGTACAATGAGCAGTTCTTC. Amino acid sequence: CASSRGGGGYNEQFF. V and J are TRBV11-2 and TRBJ2-1, with D possibly TRBD2 on 7 matching bases. Trimming pared 5 bases from V and 4 bases from J, leaving 15 bases between. The CDR3 runs 15 residues. In germline, CDR1 is SGHAT, CDR2 FQNNGV.

This clonotype was seen a handful of times. This rearrangement joins TRBV6-4 to TRBJ2-7; a weak D match, TRBD2 (5 bases). This CDR3 has 14 residues. Germline V gene sequence: CDR1 MRHNA, CDR2 SNTAGT. V lost 3 bases and J 0 bases, leaving 9 bases between the germline ends. The CDR3 bases are TGTGCCAGCAGTGAGGAAGGGAGCTCCTACGAGCAGTACTTC. It is translated as CASSEEGSSYEQYF.

This clonotype has at least ten counts. The rearrangement links TRBV7-2 to TRBJ2-5, with 11 bases matching TRBD2. The CDR3 length is 14 residues. From germline, CDR1 is SGHTA and CDR2 FQGNSA. Trimming took 6 bases from V and 6 from J; bases not matched to a gene: 6. CDR3 loop: CASSLLAGAQTQYF. CDR3 in DNA: TGTGCCAGCAGTCTACTAGCGGGAGCACAGACCCAGTACTTC.

The chain couples TRBV6-2 or TRBV6-3 to TRBJ1-5; no reliable D call. The germline V gene encodes CDR1 MNHEY and CDR2 SVGEGT. This CDR3 has 15 amino acids. The V and J ends lost 6 bases and 3 bases respectively, with 15 bases between them. In nucleotides, the CDR3 is TGTGCCAGCAGCCCCCTGAGAATCCCCAATCAGCCCCAGCATTTT. This gives the protein CASSPLRIPNQPQHF.

This clonotype was recorded many times. V gene TRBV7-2 combines with J gene TRBJ1-4; 9 nucleotides align to TRBD1. The germline gives CDR1 SGHTA, CDR2 FQGNSA. The V gene end was trimmed by 3 bases and the J gene end by 7 bases; junction bases not matched to a gene: 3. The CDR3 is 14 amino acids. DNA for the CDR3: TGTGCCAGCAGCTTCAGACAGGGGGGTGAAAAACTGTTTTTT. This gives the protein CASSFRQGGEKLFF. Using reference TRBV7-2 and TRBJ1-4 for the parts outside the CDR3, the full variable domain is GAGVSQSPSNKVTEKGKDVELRCDPISGHTALYWYRQSLGQGLEFLIYFQGNSAPDKSGLPSDRFSAERTGGSVSTLTIQRTQQEDSAVYLCASSFRQGGEKLFFGSGTQLSVL.